The sequence of this T cell receptor (beta chain) was determined in a study of blood T cell repertoires in COVID-19 (dated by TCRdb to the early 2020s). The study in broad terms: Collaborator samples came from the United States, Italy and Spain and covered acute and convalescent phases of COVID-19. Deeply sampled blood TCRbeta repertoires from subjects exposed to, actively infected with, or recovered from COVID-19 were included in the dataset. The sample metadata nearly always contained a de-identified subject ID, COVID-19 status, age in years and sex. Where available, HLA class I and class II types were taken from metadata supplied by the sample provider and were not determined by assay-based typing. The prospective study material was composed of cDNA or gDNA derived from T cells, B-cell-depleted T cells, or PBMCs. The samples were drawn from two sources: the first 160 participants of the ongoing ImmuneRACE study, and 1,254 subjects contributed by 6 global collaborators. A freely available public database, intended as a resource for researchers studying the immune response to SARS-CoV-2, is where the repertoires were released.

The paper's findings and limits, for the study overall: Clinical and demographic metadata were provided uncurated, with the amount varying by source and participant.

The immunoSEQ Assay, a bias-controlled multiplex PCR, was used to amplify TCRbeta CDR3 regions from genomic DNA. Regarding the original processing steps: The number of nucleated cells in each sample was estimated from the amplification of reference gene primers within the assay. Sequence reads were collapsed and filtered to measure the absolute abundance of every unique TCRbeta CDR3 rearrangement. For each sample, productive Simpson clonality was calculated by taking the square root of Simpson's diversity index across productive rearrangements. The source is immuneACCESS, and TCRdb retained only in-frame sequences with V and J called. Part of the clones is not carried over; for the studies checked, unresolved V genes explain less than half of this, and the remainder is unexplained. The DNA gave D and trimming, while V, J and clone size come from that table. The sample has nearly 250,000 clones on record, almost 85% of them singletons. The top ten constitute 9.1% of the sample.

The CDR3 contains 16 residues, cysteine and phenylalanine counted. Here the CDR3 DNA is all that survives: 48 bases in frame from base 1. Relative to germline, V is missing 6 bases and J is missing 4 bases, with 8 bases of the junction outside any gene match. The germline V gene specifies ENHRY as CDR1 and SYGVKD as CDR2. Points on this clone: Its binding antigen is unknown. No per-base quality is available; no much larger clone lies one base away.

Participants in the prospective study were enrolled through a virtual design, were aged about 18 to 89 years, and lived in about two dozen United States geographic areas. Cohort assignment in the prospective study relied on participant-reported clinical history from a screening survey and a study questionnaire. In the prospective study, whole blood, serum and a nasopharyngeal or oropharyngeal swab were collected from each participant by mobile phlebotomists. Participants in the prospective study had the option to provide additional blood draws and questionnaires over a roughly 2-month period. Before DNA extraction, blood samples from the prospective study were shipped at room temperature or frozen.

This TCR came from a woman in her 50s with acute COVID-19. The sample comprised PBMCs or T cells enriched from blood (not recorded which). The V and J segments used are TRBV10-3 and TRBJ2-2; the central 10 bases match TRBD1. CDR3 region: CAIRSDRGRGTGELFF. The DNA is TGTGCCATCAGATCCGACAGGGGGCGCGGCACCGGGGAGCTGTTTTTT.